The clone carrying this T cell receptor beta chain has at least ten counts. The sample originates from a study of T cells in Graves' hyperthyroidism and ophthalmopathy. Regions amplified from RNA transcripts were the TCR beta CDR3 regions. HTBI primers were employed in a first-round RT-PCR of the TCR CDR3. Each CDR3 protein is one row after TCRdb ran MiXCR on the multiplex PCR reads. Among about 720,000 distinct CDR3 sequences, about 17% were seen once, and the ten largest hold approximately 15%. This clonotype was obtained from a woman in her 50s with Graves' hyperthyroidism that later progressed to Graves' ophthalmopathy. What was sequenced was blood.

This CDR3 reads CASSSWTGGAYGYTF. In nucleotides, the CDR3 is TGTGCCAGCAGTTCATGGACAGGGGGCGCCTATGGCTACACCTTC. This chain connects TRBV6-2 or TRBV6-3 to TRBJ1-2; 11 bases are shared with TRBD1. V lost 4 bases and J lost 4; bases outside the gene matches: 5. The CDR3 extends over 15 amino acids. From germline, CDR1 is MNHEY and CDR2 SVGEGT.